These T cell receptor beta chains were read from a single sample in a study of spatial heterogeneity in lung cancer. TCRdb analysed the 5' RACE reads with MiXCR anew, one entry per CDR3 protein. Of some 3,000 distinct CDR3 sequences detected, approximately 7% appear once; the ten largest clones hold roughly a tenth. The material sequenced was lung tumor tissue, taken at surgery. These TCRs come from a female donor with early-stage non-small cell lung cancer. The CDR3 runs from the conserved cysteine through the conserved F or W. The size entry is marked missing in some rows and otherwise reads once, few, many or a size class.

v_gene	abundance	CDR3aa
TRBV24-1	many	CATSDPGQGNYGYTF
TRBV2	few	CASSDGGQLNTEAFF
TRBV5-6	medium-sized	CASSEQGFNTGELFF
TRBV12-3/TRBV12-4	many	CASTPSVGENTIYF
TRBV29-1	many	CSVWTGSNEQFF
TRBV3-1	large	CASSQADRENEQFF
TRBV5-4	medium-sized	CASSLGTNTEAFF
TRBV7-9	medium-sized	CASSLPNREETQYF
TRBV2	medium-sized	CASSGTGGYGGELFF
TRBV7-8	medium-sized	CASSSRGRATYEQYF
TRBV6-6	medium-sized	CASSYDYLQETQYF
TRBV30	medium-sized	CAWSLTGGRLNGYTF
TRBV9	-	CASSQTWVGETQYF
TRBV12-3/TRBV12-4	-	CASSFGRGETEAFF
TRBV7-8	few	CASSKGTGTPGELFF
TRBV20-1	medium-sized	CSAPTDSGDNEQFF
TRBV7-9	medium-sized	CASGGQGYTGELFF
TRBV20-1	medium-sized	CSAGSGTGGAGANVLTF
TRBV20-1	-	CSARDNRGNSPLHF
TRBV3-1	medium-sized	CASSHTPGDPTEKLFF
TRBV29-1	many	CSVEGPPVGTQYF
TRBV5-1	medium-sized	CASAGLASTDTQYF
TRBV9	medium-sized	CASSVGPRAMNTEAFF
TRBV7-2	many	CASSEGLGRVSYEQYF
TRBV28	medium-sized	CASSEYQPQHF
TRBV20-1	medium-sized	CSARPQAETQYF
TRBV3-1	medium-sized	CASAQGMAPDTQYF
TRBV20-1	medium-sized	CSARDLGLPSTDTQYF
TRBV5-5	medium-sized	CASSVGQGGLPLHF
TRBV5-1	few	CASSPSGVGDTQYF
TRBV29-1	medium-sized	CSPAGGDSYEQYF
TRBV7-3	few	CASSLNQGISGELFF
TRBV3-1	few	CASSQDSGGAVDTQYF
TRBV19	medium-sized	CASSTGGTDTQYF
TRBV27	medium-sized	CASKTPAGYTF
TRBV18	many	CASSPRQGLTDTQYF
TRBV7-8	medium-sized	CASDAGDEKLFF
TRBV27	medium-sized	CASSLRTGGTEAFF
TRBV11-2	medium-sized	CASSSYPTQDHGYTF
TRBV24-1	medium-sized	CATSGAGQTEAFF
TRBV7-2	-	CASSLAGAANTGELFF
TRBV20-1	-	CSARDDTGLAELSSYNEQFF
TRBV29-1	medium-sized	CSVVAQGARETQYF
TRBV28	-	CASNRNPADEQYF
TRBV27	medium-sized	CASSLSRGYEQYF
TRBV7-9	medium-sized	CASSLTSGGKNEQFF
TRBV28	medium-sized	CASSNTLRGGYTF
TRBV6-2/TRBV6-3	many	CASRWGGPTDTQYF
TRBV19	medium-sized	CASSRRANNQPQHF
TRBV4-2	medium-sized	CASSQDSDGRTGELFF
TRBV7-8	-	CASSFRVPQNHQPQHF
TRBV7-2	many	CASSLEITGANVLTF
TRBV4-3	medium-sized	CASSQDLVGGGYEKLFF
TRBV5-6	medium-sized	CASSSQQGTRVSEQYF
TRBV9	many	CVSSSTPYEQYF
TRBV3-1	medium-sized	CASSQDLAGTNTGELFF
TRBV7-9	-	CASSLATGIGETQYF